This T cell receptor (beta chain) is drawn from a study of CD8+ T cells in alopecia areata. Study context: It was 6 to 18 months of tofacitinib, and then there were 6 months off drug. Severity was scored as percentage of affected scalp area in treated patients.

The V and J ends lost 0 bases and 7 bases respectively, with 7 bases between them. The CDR3 spans 13 residues. Germline CDR1 is SGHTA and CDR2 is FQGNSA. Documented treatment: oral pan-JAK inhibitor, 5-10 mg twice daily. Sequencing relied on a cDNA template that was reverse transcribed from extracted RNA. The protocol was immunoSEQ multiplex PCR, while the TCRdb copy is restricted to in-frame clones and leaves out a portion. The data hold roughly 220,000 clones, with just over 65% observed a single time. Study observations and caveats: Many of the expanded lesional clones endured in scalp and blood while on tofacitinib.

As for this clone: The antigen is unknown.

Here the sequenced sample was CD4+ T cells sorted from blood, taken between weeks 44 and 45, from a patient treated with tofacitinib. The TCR originated in a human donor with alopecia areata. V gene TRBV7-2 combines with J gene TRBJ1-5; D is uncertain. The CDR3 protein is CASSLAGEQPQHF. CDR3 nucleotides: TGTGCCAGCAGCTTAGCCGGGGAACAGCCCCAGCATTTT.